This T cell receptor (beta chain) stems from a study of blood T cell repertoires in COVID-19 (dated by TCRdb to the early 2020s). Context from the whole study: Samples covering the acute and convalescent phases of COVID-19 were provided by collaborators in the United States, Italy and Spain. The repertoires were released in a freely available public database meant as a resource for research on the immune response to SARS-CoV-2. Where available, HLA class I and class II types were obtained from metadata supplied by the sample provider rather than from assay-based typing. Samples came from the ongoing ImmuneRACE study (first 160 participants) plus 1,254 subjects from 6 global collaborators. A de-identified subject ID, COVID-19 status, age in years and sex were almost always included in the sample metadata. The dataset comprised deeply sampled blood TCRbeta repertoires from subjects exposed to, actively infected with, or recovered from COVID-19. The material from the prospective study consisted of cDNA or gDNA derived from T cells, B-cell-depleted T cells, or PBMCs. The investigation overall reported the following: How much clinical and demographic metadata was included differed by source and by participant, and the metadata was provided uncurated.

In the case of this clone: It lacks a known antigen. Base-call qualities are not available, and no considerably larger clone is one nucleotide away.

TCRbeta CDR3 regions were amplified from genomic DNA by means of the immunoSEQ Assay, a bias-controlled multiplex PCR. As for how the authors treated the data: Within the assay, amplification of reference gene primers was used to estimate how many nucleated cells each sample contained. Sequence reads were collapsed and filtered to measure the absolute abundance of every unique TCRbeta CDR3 rearrangement. Productive Simpson clonality was computed per sample as the square root of Simpson's diversity index over productive rearrangements. The source is immuneACCESS, and TCRdb retained only in-frame sequences with V and J called. Part of the clones is not carried over; for the studies checked, unresolved V genes explain less than half of this, and the remainder is unexplained. V and J calls and clone size are those listed in that table; D and trimming were worked out from the DNA. This sample comprises some 120,000 clones, around four fifths of them detected only once. Around 5.6% of the sample belongs to the ten largest clones.

Each collaborating institution followed its own protocols to collect whole blood in K2EDTA tubes. For TCRbeta analysis, collaborators shipped samples in one of three forms: frozen whole blood, isolated PBMCs, or DNA extracted from either of those sample types. The CDR3, cysteine through phenylalanine, is 16 amino acids long. Only the CDR3 part of the read is kept: 48 bases, read in frame from the first base. Taken from the germline V gene, the CDR1 and CDR2 loops are MNHEY and SVGAGI. Cut back by 2 bases and 2 bases, the V and J ends lie 15 bases apart. The sequence links TRBV6-5 to TRBJ1-2; the best D guess is TRBD1, with 6 bases matching. The clonotype comes from a man at least 80 years old with active or convalescent COVID-19. Material: peripheral blood. The base sequence is TGTGCCAGCAGTTACACAGGGAGGGGAGGGAACTATGGCTACACCTTC. This translates into CASSYTGRGGNYGYTF.